The 2 T cell receptor beta chains in this list originate from one sample, sequenced in a study of control samples from healthy donors and cancer patients. Some clones are missing from TCRdb's copy, which holds only in-frame ones; the method was immunoSEQ multiplex PCR. Of 110,000 to 150,000 clones in the sample, roughly 89% were seen once. The source material was blood. The receptors were gathered from a man between 18 and 35 years old in good health.

The rearrangement links TRBV5-3 to TRBJ1-2; D remains unclear. TRBV5-3 falls under the ORF class, with uncertain function. The CDR3 contains 18 residues. V lost 0 bases and J 0 bases, leaving 18 bases between the germline ends. CDR3 sequence: CARSLDCGVSNSNYGYTF. Here the CDR3 DNA reads TGTGCCAGAAGCTTGGATTGTGGAGTAAGTAATTCTAACTATGGCTACACCTTC.

This clone occurred a few times. This chain uses TRBV27 with TRBJ2-1; the match to TRBD2 covers 7 bases. This CDR3 has 18 residues. V was pared by 7 bases and J by 7 bases, with 22 bases of the junction left unmatched. The germline CDR1 and CDR2 sequences are MNHEY and SMNVEV (reference sequence). The CDR3 reads CASTPGRGVVTTSNEQFF. In DNA form, the CDR3 reads TGTGCCAGCACCCCGGGACGGGGGGTCGTCACTACGTCAAATGAGCAGTTCTTC.